The present T cell receptor (beta chain) was sequenced within a study of T cells in Graves' hyperthyroidism and ophthalmopathy. For the study at large: The authors collected peripheral blood at initial diagnosis, before any treatment.

Study findings and constraints: Peripheral blood also featured most of the thyroid clonotypes expanded above 0.001.

The germline gives CDR1 GTSNPN, CDR2 SVGIG (reference sequence). This CDR3 spans 14 amino acids. Trimming took 0 bases from V and 4 from J, leaving 13 bases between them. Concerning this clonotype: Its specificity is not known.

The source material, RNA transcripts, was used to amplify TCR beta CDR3 regions. Using the HTBI primer set, a first-round RT-PCR was run on the TCR CDR3. MiXCR, run by TCRdb on the multiplex PCR reads, gives a single entry per CDR3 protein. Among approximately 330,000 distinct CDR3 sequences listed, around 15% were seen once. The V call is TRBV30, the J call TRBJ2-7; no clear D. The source of this sequence is a woman aged 40 to 49 with Graves' ophthalmopathy. The material sequenced was blood. CDR3 in amino acids: CAWSVRSVRYEQYF. CDR3 DNA: TGTGCCTGGAGTGTACGGTCAGTTCGGTACGAGCAGTACTTC.